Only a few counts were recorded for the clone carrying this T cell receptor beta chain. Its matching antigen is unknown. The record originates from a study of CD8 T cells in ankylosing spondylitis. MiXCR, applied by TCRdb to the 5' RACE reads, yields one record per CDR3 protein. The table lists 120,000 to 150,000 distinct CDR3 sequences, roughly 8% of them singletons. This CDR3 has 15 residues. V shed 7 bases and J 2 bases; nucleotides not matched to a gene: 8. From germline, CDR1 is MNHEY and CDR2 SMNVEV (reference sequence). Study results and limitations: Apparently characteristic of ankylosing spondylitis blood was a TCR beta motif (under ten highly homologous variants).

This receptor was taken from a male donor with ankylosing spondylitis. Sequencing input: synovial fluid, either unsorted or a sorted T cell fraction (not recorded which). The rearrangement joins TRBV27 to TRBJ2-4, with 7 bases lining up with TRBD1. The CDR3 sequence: CASNIDRVTKNIQYF. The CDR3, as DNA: TGTGCCAGCAACATCGACAGGGTCACCAAAAACATTCAGTACTTC.